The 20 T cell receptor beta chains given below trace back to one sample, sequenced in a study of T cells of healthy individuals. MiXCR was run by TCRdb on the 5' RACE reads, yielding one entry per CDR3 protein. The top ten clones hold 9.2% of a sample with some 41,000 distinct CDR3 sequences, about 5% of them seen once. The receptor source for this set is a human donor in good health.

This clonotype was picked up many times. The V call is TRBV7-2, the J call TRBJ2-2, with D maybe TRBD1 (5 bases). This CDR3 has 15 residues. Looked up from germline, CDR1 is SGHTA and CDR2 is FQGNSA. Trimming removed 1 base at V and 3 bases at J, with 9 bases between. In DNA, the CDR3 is TGTGCCAGCAGCTTAGGGCCGACAGACACCGGGGAGCTGTTTTTT. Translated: CASSLGPTDTGELFF.

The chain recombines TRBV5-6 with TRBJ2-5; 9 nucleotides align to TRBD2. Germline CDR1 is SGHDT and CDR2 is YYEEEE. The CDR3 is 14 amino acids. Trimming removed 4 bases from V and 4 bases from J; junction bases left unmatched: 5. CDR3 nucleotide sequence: TGTGCCAGCAGCGAGACTAGCGGCCGAGAGACCCAGTACTTC. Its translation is CASSETSGRETQYF.

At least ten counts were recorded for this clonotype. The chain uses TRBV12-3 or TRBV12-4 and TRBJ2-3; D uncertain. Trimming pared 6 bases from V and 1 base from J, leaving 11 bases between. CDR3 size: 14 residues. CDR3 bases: TGTGCCAGCAGGCGAACAGCAGGCACAGATACGCAGTATTTT. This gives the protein CASRRTAGTDTQYF.

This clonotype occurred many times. CDR3 protein: CASTAGTGTQPQHF. The CDR3 DNA reads TGTGCCAGCACGGCCGGGACAGGGACTCAGCCCCAGCATTTT. The V call is TRBV2, the J call TRBJ1-5, with TRBD1 matching over 9 bases. The ends lost 7 bases at V and 6 bases at J; junction bases unmatched: 7. Per germline, CDR1 SNHLY and CDR2 FYNNEI. The CDR3 is made up of 14 amino acids.

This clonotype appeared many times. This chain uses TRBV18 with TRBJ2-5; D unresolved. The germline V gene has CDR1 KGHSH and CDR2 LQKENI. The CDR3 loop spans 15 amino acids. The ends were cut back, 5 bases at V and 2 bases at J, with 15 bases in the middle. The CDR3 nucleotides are TGTGCCAGCTCAACTTACTATGGTGGGCAAGAGACCCAGTACTTC. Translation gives CASSTYYGGQETQYF.

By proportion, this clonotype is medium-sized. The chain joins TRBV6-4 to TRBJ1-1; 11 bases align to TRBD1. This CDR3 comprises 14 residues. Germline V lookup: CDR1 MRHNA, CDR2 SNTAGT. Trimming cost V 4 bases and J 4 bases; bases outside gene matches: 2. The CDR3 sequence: CASSAGTGGTEAFF. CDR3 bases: TGTGCCAGCAGTGCCGGGACAGGGGGCACTGAAGCTTTCTTT.

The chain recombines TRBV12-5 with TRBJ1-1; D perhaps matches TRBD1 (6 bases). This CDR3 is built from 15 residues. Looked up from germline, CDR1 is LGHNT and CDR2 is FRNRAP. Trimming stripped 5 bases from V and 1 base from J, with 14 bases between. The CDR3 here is CASGPQGRSNTEAFF. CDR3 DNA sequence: TGTGCTAGTGGTCCACAGGGACGGTCGAACACTGAAGCTTTCTTT.

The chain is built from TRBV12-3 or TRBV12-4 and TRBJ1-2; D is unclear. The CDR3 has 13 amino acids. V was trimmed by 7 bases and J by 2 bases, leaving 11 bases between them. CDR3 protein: CASTPDTNYGYTF. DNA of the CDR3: TGTGCCAGCACCCCCGACACGAACTATGGCTACACCTTC.

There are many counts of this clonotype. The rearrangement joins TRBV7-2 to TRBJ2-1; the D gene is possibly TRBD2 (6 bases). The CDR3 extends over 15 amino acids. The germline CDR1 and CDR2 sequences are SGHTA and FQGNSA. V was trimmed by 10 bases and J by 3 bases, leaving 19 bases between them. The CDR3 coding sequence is TGTGCCACCACGACTAGACCCTCCTACTACAATGAGCAGTTCTTC. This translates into CATTTRPSYYNEQFF.

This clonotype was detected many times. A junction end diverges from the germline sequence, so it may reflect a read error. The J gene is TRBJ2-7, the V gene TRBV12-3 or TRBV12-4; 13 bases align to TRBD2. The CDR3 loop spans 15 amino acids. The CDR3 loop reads CASSPGLAGVYEQYF. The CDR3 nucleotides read TGCGCCAGCAGCCCAGGACTAGCGGGGGTATACGAGCAGTACTTC.

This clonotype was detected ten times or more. CDR3 sequence (DNA): TGTGCCAGCAGCTTAGTGTCGGGACTCGTGAACACTGAAGCTTTCTTT. It translates to CASSLVSGLVNTEAFF. This chain uses TRBV7-2 with TRBJ1-1, with D possibly TRBD1 on 5 matching bases. The CDR3 length is 16 residues. Trimming left V 1 base short and J 0 bases short, with 12 bases between. CDR1 is SGHTA and CDR2 is FQGNSA in the germline V gene.

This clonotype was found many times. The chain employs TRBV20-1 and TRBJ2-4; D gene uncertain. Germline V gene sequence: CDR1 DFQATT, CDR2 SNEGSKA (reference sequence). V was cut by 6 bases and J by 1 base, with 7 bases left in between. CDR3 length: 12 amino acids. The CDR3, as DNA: TGCAGTGCGTCGGAGGCCAAAAACATTCAGTACTTC. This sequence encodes CSASEAKNIQYF.

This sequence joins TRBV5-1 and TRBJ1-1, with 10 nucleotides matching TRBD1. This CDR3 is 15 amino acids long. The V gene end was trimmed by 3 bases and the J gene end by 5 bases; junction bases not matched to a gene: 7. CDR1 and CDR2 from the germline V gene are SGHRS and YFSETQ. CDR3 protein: CASSWTGGDGTEAFF. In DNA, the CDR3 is TGCGCCAGCAGCTGGACAGGGGGTGATGGGACTGAAGCTTTCTTT.

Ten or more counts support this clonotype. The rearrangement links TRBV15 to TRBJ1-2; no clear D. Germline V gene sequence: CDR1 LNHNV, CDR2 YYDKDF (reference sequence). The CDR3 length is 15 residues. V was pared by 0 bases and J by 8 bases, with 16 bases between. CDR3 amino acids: CATSREAVMGAGYTF. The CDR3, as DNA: TGTGCCACCAGCAGAGAGGCGGTGATGGGAGCGGGCTACACCTTC.

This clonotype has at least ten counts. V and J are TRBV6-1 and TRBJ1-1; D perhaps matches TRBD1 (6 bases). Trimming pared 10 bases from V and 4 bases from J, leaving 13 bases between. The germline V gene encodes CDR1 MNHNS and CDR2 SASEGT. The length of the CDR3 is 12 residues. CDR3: CAIYGQSTEAFF. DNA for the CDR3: TGTGCCATTTACGGACAGTCCACTGAAGCTTTCTTT.

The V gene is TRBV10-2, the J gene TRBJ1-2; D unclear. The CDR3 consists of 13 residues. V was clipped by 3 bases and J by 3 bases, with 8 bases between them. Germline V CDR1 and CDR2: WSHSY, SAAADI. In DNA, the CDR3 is TGCGCCAGCAGTGAAGGCGCACACTATGGCTACACCTTC. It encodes CASSEGAHYGYTF.

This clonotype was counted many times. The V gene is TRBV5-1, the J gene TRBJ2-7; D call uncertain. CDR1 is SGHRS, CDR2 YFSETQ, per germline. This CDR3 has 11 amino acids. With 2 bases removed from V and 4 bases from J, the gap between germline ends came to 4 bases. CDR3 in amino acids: CASSFGYEQYF. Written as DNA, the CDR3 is TGCGCCAGCAGCTTCGGTTACGAGCAGTACTTC. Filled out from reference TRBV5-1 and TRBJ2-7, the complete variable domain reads KAGVTQTPRYLIKTRGQQVTLSCSPISGHRSVSWYQQTPGQGLQFLFEYFSETQRNKGNFPGRFSGRQFSNSRSEMNVSTLELGDSALYLCASSFGYEQYFGPGTRLTVT.

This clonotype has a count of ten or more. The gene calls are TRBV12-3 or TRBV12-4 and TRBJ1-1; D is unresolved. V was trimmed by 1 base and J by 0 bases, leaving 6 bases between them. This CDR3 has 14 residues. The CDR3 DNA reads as TGTGCCAGCAGTTTAGACAGTCTGAACACTGAAGCTTTCTTT. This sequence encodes CASSLDSLNTEAFF.

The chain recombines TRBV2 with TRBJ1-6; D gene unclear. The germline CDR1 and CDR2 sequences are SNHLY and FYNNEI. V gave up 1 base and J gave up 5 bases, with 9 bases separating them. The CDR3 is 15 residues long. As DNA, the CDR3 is TGTGCCAGCAGTGAAGAAGGGATGGATAATTCACCCCTCCACTTT. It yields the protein CASSEEGMDNSPLHF.

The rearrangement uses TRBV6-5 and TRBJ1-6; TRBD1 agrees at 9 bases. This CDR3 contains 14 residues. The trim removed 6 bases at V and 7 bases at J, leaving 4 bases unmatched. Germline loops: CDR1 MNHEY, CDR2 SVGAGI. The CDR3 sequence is CASRSGTGNSPLHF. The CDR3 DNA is TGTGCCAGCAGGTCCGGGACAGGGAATTCACCCCTCCACTTT.